Listed here are 11 T cell receptor beta chains from one sample, sequenced in a study of control samples from healthy donors and cancer patients. TCRdb's table, derived via immunoSEQ multiplex PCR, lists solely in-frame clones and lacks some. The profile shows over 65,000 clones, around 94% of them singletons. The specimen was blood. The receptor source for this set is a woman in her 40s in good health.

The chain recombines TRBV6-5 with TRBJ2-3; TRBD2 matches at 8 bases. CDR3 length equals 15 residues. V gave up 2 bases and J gave up 5 bases; unmatched junction bases: 6. Germline values: CDR1 MNHEY, CDR2 SVGAGI. The CDR3 DNA sequence: TGTGCCAGCAGTTACGGGGCGGGAGGTTTAGATACGCAGTATTTT. It codes for CASSYGAGGLDTQYF.

The CDR3 coding sequence is TGCGCCAGCAGCCAAGATAGCGGCGGGAGGTCAGGGGAGCAGTACTTC. Protein product: CASSQDSGGRSGEQYF. This chain joins TRBV4-1 and TRBJ2-7; 8 bases are shared with TRBD2. V dropped 0 bases and J dropped 7; count of bases not matched to a gene: 11. In germline, CDR1 is MGHRA, CDR2 YSYEKL. This CDR3 comprises 16 residues.

The chain is built from TRBV15 and TRBJ2-2; D may be TRBD2 (6 bases). Per germline, CDR1 LNHNV and CDR2 YYDKDF (reference sequence). The CDR3 is 13 amino acids. DNA of the CDR3: TGTGTCACGGGGGAATTGAACACCGGGGAGCTGTTTTTT. Its translation is CVTGELNTGELFF.

The chain carries TRBV9 and TRBJ1-6; 7 bases map to TRBD1. Germline CDR1 reads SGDLS; CDR2 reads YYNGEE. The CDR3 covers 16 residues. V was clipped by 0 bases and J by 8 bases; unmatched bases: 8. Here the CDR3 reads CASSVASGTVHSPLHF. The CDR3 DNA follows: TGTGCCAGCAGCGTAGCTTCGGGGACAGTCCATTCACCCCTCCACTTT.

CDR3 protein: CASSDNTGELFF. The CDR3 DNA reads TGTGCCAGCAGCGATAACACCGGGGAGCTGTTTTTT. This sequence joins TRBV9 and TRBJ2-2; the D is unclear. This CDR3 has 12 amino acids. Germline V lookup: CDR1 SGDLS, CDR2 YYNGEE. Trimming stripped 3 bases from V and 2 bases from J, with 2 bases between.

The chain links TRBV7-3 to TRBJ1-2; D perhaps matches TRBD1 (6 bases). Looked up from germline, CDR1 is SGHTA and CDR2 is FQGTGA. The CDR3 extends over 15 amino acids. Trimming pared 2 bases from V and 7 bases from J, leaving 17 bases between. The CDR3 DNA reads TGTGCCAGCAGCTTATTGGGGGGCGCCTCAGGTGGCTACACCTTC. Protein: CASSLLGGASGGYTF.

This chain connects TRBV5-1 to TRBJ2-3; 7 bases are a match to TRBD1. This CDR3 region has 18 residues. Germline V gene lookup returns CDR1 SGHRS and CDR2 YFSETQ. After removal of 4 bases from V and 3 bases from J, the junction contained 17 bases not matched to a gene. The CDR3 DNA is TGCGCCAGCAGCGGAACCGGGACAGCCGACTCTTTAACAGATACGCAGTATTTT. Protein: CASSGTGTADSLTDTQYF.

This sequence joins TRBV7-3 and TRBJ2-3; D remains ambiguous. Per germline, CDR1 SGHTA and CDR2 FQGTGA. The CDR3 sequence is 15 residues long. Trimming removed 7 bases at V and 0 bases at J, with 14 bases between. The CDR3 region has the DNA TGTGCCAGCACCTCGGACGCAACTAGCACAGATACGCAGTATTTT. Protein sequence: CASTSDATSTDTQYF.

The V call is TRBV7-9, the J call TRBJ2-1, with D perhaps TRBD1 (6 bases). V gave up 2 bases and J gave up 10 bases, with 12 bases separating them. Per the germline V gene, CDR1 is SEHNR and CDR2 is FQNEAQ (reference sequence). CDR3 length: 13 amino acids. The CDR3 sequence: CASSLPRDTEQFF. DNA of the CDR3: TGTGCCAGCAGCTTACCCCGGGACACCGAGCAGTTCTTC.

The chain uses TRBV6-1 and TRBJ1-2; the D is unclear. The CDR3 totals 16 residues. The V end was cut by 0 bases, the J end by 5 bases, with 16 bases between. The germline gives CDR1 MNHNS, CDR2 SASEGT. The DNA of the CDR3 is TGTGCCAGCAGTGAAGCGGTCGGGCAGTCCATATATGGCTACACCTTC. Protein: CASSEAVGQSIYGYTF.

The chain recombines TRBV2 with TRBJ2-1; D possibly corresponds to TRBD2 (5 bases). CDR1 and CDR2 from the germline V gene are SNHLY and FYNNEI. CDR3 length: 16 amino acids. The V and J ends lost 4 bases and 0 bases respectively, with 13 bases between them. The CDR3 loop is CASSGAVASSYNEQFF. CDR3 DNA: TGTGCCAGCAGTGGAGCGGTAGCGTCCTCCTACAATGAGCAGTTCTTC.